These T cell receptor beta chains were read from a single sample in a study of blood T cell repertoires in COVID-19. Sequenced by immunoSEQ multiplex PCR; TCRdb stores in-frame clones only, minus some. Among 150,000 to 200,000 clones listed, roughly nine tenths were seen once. The sample comprised peripheral blood. The receptor source for this set is a man in his sixties with active or convalescent COVID-19. The CDR3 runs from the conserved cysteine through the conserved F or W. A D gene is named only where the DNA matches it firmly. Clone size is not always given. Where it is, it says once, few, many or a class for expanded clones.

j_gene,abundance,v_gene,d_gene,CDR3aa,CDR3nt
TRBJ2-7,NA,TRBV4-1,NA,CASSQGLEVAYEQYF,TGCGCCAGCAGCCAAGGGCTGGAGGTCGCCTACGAGCAGTACTTC
TRBJ1-2,NA,TRBV2,NA,CASRDTGNYGYTF,TGTGCCAGCAGGGATACAGGGAACTATGGCTACACCTTC
TRBJ2-3,once,TRBV30,NA,CAWTKGTRRDTQYF,TGTGCCTGGACCAAAGGGACACGGAGAGATACGCAGTATTTT
TRBJ2-5,NA,TRBV5-4,TRBD2,CASSPNLLAGQETQYF,TGTGCCAGCAGCCCGAACTTACTAGCGGGGCAAGAGACCCAGTACTTC
TRBJ1-1,once,TRBV19,NA,CATTRYLQAEAFF,TGTGCCACTACAAGGTACTTACAGGCTGAAGCTTTCTTT
TRBJ2-1,NA,TRBV19,NA,CASSIWGLDNEQFF,TGTGCCAGTAGTATCTGGGGACTTGACAATGAGCAGTTCTTC
TRBJ2-1,NA,TRBV18,TRBD1,CASSPRTGDNNEQFF,TGTGCCAGCTCACCACGGACAGGGGACAACAATGAGCAGTTCTTC
TRBJ1-4,NA,TRBV19,NA,CASSRAIYEKLFF,TGTGCCAGTAGTAGGGCGATATATGAAAAACTGTTTTTT
TRBJ1-1,NA,TRBV19,NA,CASSIDQRGGEAFF,TGTGCCAGTAGTATAGATCAACGGGGGGGTGAAGCTTTCTTT
TRBJ1-2,NA,TRBV12-3/TRBV12-4,TRBD1,CASSSEGAGGYTF,TGTGCCAGCAGTTCGGAGGGGGCGGGAGGCTACACCTTC
TRBJ2-7,NA,TRBV3-1/TRBV3-2,NA,CASSQDQGGSHYEQYF,TGTGCCAGCAGCCAAGATCAGGGAGGTAGTCACTACGAGCAGTACTTC
TRBJ2-1,NA,TRBV6-6,TRBD1,CASNYRGAYNEQFF,TGTGCCAGCAACTACAGGGGCGCCTACAATGAGCAGTTCTTC
TRBJ1-1,NA,TRBV19,NA,CASSVKTGNTEAFF,TGTGCCAGTAGTGTCAAAACAGGGAACACTGAAGCTTTCTTT
TRBJ2-3,NA,TRBV27,TRBD2,CASSTPGLAKDTQYF,TGTGCCAGCAGTACACCGGGACTAGCAAAAGATACGCAGTATTTT
TRBJ1-1,NA,TRBV5-6,NA,CASSPGHLTNTEAFF,TGTGCCAGCAGCCCGGGACATCTGACGAACACTGAAGCTTTCTTT
TRBJ2-1,NA,TRBV27,TRBD2,CASRGLAGSYNEQFF,TGTGCCAGCAGAGGACTAGCAGGCTCCTACAATGAGCAGTTCTTC
TRBJ2-5,once,TRBV6-5,TRBD1,CASSTLTGPKTQYF,TGTGCCAGCAGTACCTTGACAGGGCCTAAGACCCAGTACTTC
TRBJ1-2,NA,TRBV3-1/TRBV3-2,NA,CASSQDPGGVRGYTF,TGTGCCAGCAGCCAAGACCCGGGGGGGGTTCGGGGCTACACCTTC
TRBJ2-7,NA,TRBV11-2,TRBD1,CASSSPRTGTFGGYEQYF,TGTGCCAGCAGCTCCCCCCGGACAGGGACTTTCGGAGGCTACGAGCAGTACTTC
TRBJ1-6,NA,TRBV6-5,NA,CASSYSDQRRDSPLHF,TGTGCCAGCAGTTACTCCGATCAGCGCCGGGATTCACCCCTCCACTTT
TRBJ1-5,NA,TRBV7-9,NA,CASSSDTSNQPQHF,TGTGCCAGCAGCTCGGACACTAGCAATCAGCCCCAGCATTTT
TRBJ2-1,NA,TRBV14,TRBD2,CASSQVGGGTYNEQFF,TGTGCCAGCAGCCAAGTCGGGGGGGGGACCTACAATGAGCAGTTCTTC
TRBJ1-2,once,TRBV2,NA,CASSEYVYGYTF,TGTGCCAGCAGTGAGTATGTCTATGGCTACACCTTC
TRBJ1-2,NA,TRBV4-1,NA,CASSQDRGYGYTF,TGCGCCAGCAGCCAAGATCGAGGGTACGGCTACACCTTC
TRBJ2-1,NA,TRBV5-1,NA,CASSYGSRNEQFF,TGCGCCAGCAGCTACGGTAGTCGCAATGAGCAGTTCTTC
TRBJ1-1,NA,TRBV6-5,NA,CASSFNLQGNTEAFF,TGTGCCAGCAGTTTTAATTTACAGGGGAACACTGAAGCTTTCTTT
TRBJ1-5,once,TRBV5-6,NA,CASSLGQRDQPQHF,TGTGCCAGCAGCTTGGGACAGCGAGATCAGCCCCAGCATTTT
TRBJ2-5,NA,TRBV5-4,NA,CASSENRDETQYF,TGTGCCAGCAGCGAAAACAGGGACGAGACCCAGTACTTC
TRBJ2-2,NA,TRBV11-2,TRBD2,CASSSPSGGNTGELFF,TGTGCCAGCAGCTCCCCTAGCGGGGGGAACACCGGGGAGCTGTTTTTT
TRBJ2-5,NA,TRBV5-1,TRBD2,CASSLISTGRGSQETQYF,TGCGCCAGCAGCCTTATCAGCACGGGGAGGGGTTCCCAAGAGACCCAGTACTTC
TRBJ1-6,NA,TRBV4-1,NA,CASSQDDSSSYNSPLHF,TGCGCCAGCAGCCAAGACGACAGCAGCTCCTATAATTCACCCCTCCACTTT
TRBJ1-5,NA,TRBV15,NA,CATSRGGGGNQPQHF,TGTGCCACCAGCAGAGGAGGGGGAGGCAATCAGCCCCAGCATTTT
TRBJ2-1,NA,TRBV6-5,TRBD2,CASSLMTSGGNEQFF,TGTGCCAGCAGCCTAATGACTAGCGGAGGTAATGAGCAGTTCTTC
TRBJ2-5,NA,TRBV7-8,TRBD2,CASSLGTSEETQYF,TGTGCCAGCAGCTTAGGGACTAGCGAGGAGACCCAGTACTTC
TRBJ1-2,NA,TRBV27,TRBD1,CASSTHKAAGGERNYGYTF,TGTGCCAGCAGTACGCATAAGGCGGCAGGGGGCGAGAGGAACTATGGCTACACCTTC
TRBJ2-5,NA,TRBV11-2,TRBD2,CASSQLAGGHETQYF,TGTGCCAGCAGCCAACTAGCGGGGGGGCACGAGACCCAGTACTTC
TRBJ2-7,NA,TRBV9,TRBD2,CASSVEVGGAPYEQYF,TGTGCCAGCAGCGTAGAGGTCGGGGGGGCCCCCTACGAGCAGTACTTC
TRBJ1-3,NA,TRBV4-1,NA,CASSQLTVDGNTIYF,TGCGCCAGCAGCCAACTTACAGTGGATGGAAACACCATATATTTT
TRBJ2-7,NA,TRBV6-5,TRBD1,CASSYRDRAYEQYF,TGTGCCAGCAGTTACCGGGACAGGGCCTACGAGCAGTACTTC
TRBJ2-4,NA,TRBV7-9,TRBD1,CASSTGTGVSDIQYF,TGTGCCAGCAGCACGGGGACAGGGGTTTCGGACATTCAGTACTTC
TRBJ1-4,NA,TRBV7-9,NA,CASSPLRGGMGSNEKLFF,TGTGCCAGCAGCCCGCTCCGGGGAGGGATGGGGTCTAATGAAAAACTGTTTTTT
TRBJ1-3,NA,TRBV18,TRBD1,CASSLGTDDTIYF,TGTGCCAGCTCACTCGGGACAGACGACACCATATATTTT
TRBJ1-5,NA,TRBV6-1,NA,CASSEWQLSNQPQHF,TGTGCCAGCAGTGAGTGGCAGTTGAGCAATCAGCCCCAGCATTTT
TRBJ2-1,NA,TRBV30,TRBD2,CAAPAGTSAYNEQFF,TGTGCCGCACCCGCCGGGACTAGCGCTTACAATGAGCAGTTCTTC
TRBJ2-7,NA,TRBV6-5,TRBD2,CASRWGGSYEQYF,TGTGCCAGCAGGTGGGGGGGCTCCTACGAGCAGTACTTC
TRBJ1-2,NA,TRBV29-1,NA,CSVDLGPNYGYTF,TGCAGCGTTGACCTTGGCCCTAACTATGGCTACACCTTC
TRBJ1-5,once,TRBV7-9,NA,CASSPDSIRPQHF,TGTGCCAGCAGCCCGGACAGTATAAGGCCCCAGCATTTT
TRBJ1-5,NA,TRBV30,TRBD1,CAWSLTGVQPQHF,TGTGCCTGGAGCCTGACAGGGGTTCAGCCCCAGCATTTT
TRBJ2-7,NA,TRBV30,TRBD1,CAWIGQGKTYEQYF,TGTGCCTGGATTGGACAGGGGAAAACCTACGAGCAGTACTTC
TRBJ1-1,NA,TRBV10-3,NA,CAISETGEAFF,TGTGCCATCAGTGAGACGGGAGAAGCTTTCTTT
TRBJ1-3,NA,TRBV11-2,NA,CASTLSLSGNTIYF,TGTGCCAGCACTCTGTCCCTCTCTGGAAACACCATATATTTT
TRBJ2-7,NA,TRBV7-2,NA,CASSLERSYEQYF,TGTGCCAGCAGCTTAGAGCGAAGCTACGAGCAGTACTTC